This T cell receptor beta chain was recorded in a study of early T cells in non-severe SARS-CoV-2 infection. About the study: The sequenced material was bulk RNA from unsorted whole blood, and its chains were unpaired.

This clonotype was counted a few times. Its antigen is not known. The study, taken as a whole, reports: VDJdb-based annotation leaned toward anti-spike CD8 responses and missed private and CD4 specificities.

Trimming stripped 7 bases from V and 4 bases from J, with 20 bases between. The CDR3 sequence is 15 residues long. CDR1 and CDR2 from the germline V gene are SNHLY and FYNNEI. The TCR library protocol was used to attach unique molecular identifiers. These identifiers were attached to individual cDNA molecules. Each CDR3 protein gets one entry after TCRdb re-called the 5' RACE reads with MiXCR. This sample has 64,000 or so distinct CDR3 sequences, with over 9.5% found just once. The sample was whole blood, taken at baseline. The V and J genes are TRBV2 and TRBJ2-7, with TRBD2 as a possible D gene (6 bases). The TCR was taken from an adult who was a healthcare worker with PCR-confirmed SARS-CoV-2 infection or an uninfected control (not recorded which). The CDR3 bases are TGTGCCAGCATCCAAGGGACTCTAGCAAGTTACGAGCAGTACTTC. This codes for CASIQGTLASYEQYF.